The clone carrying this T cell receptor (beta chain) has just a few counts. Its antigen is still unknown. The CDR3 is 15 residues long. Germline trimming cut 6 bases from V and 8 bases from J; bases unmatched to any gene: 8. A quantitative 5'-RACE method, one with molecular barcodes, was used to make TCR beta libraries. TCRdb redid the calling of the 5' RACE reads with MiXCR, one entry per CDR3 protein. The sample contains just over 350,000 distinct CDR3 sequences, about 20% of which appear only once. This sample stems from a study of CD8 T cells in ankylosing spondylitis. Study-wide results and caveats: What seemed typical of ankylosing spondylitis blood was a TCR beta motif built from roughly eight highly homologous variants. Disease-linked clones, CD8+, were relatively rare in peripheral blood. Reports say disease-linked clones showed up significantly more in matched ankylosing spondylitis synovial fluid.

The origin of this receptor is a male donor with ankylosing spondylitis or in good health (not recorded which). The material sequenced was blood, either unsorted or a sorted T cell fraction (not recorded which). The V call is TRBV12-3 or TRBV12-4, the J call TRBJ2-1, with 12 nucleotides matching TRBD1. The CDR3 protein is CASSPPGQGADEQFF. The CDR3 coding sequence is TGTGCCAGCAGCCCACCGGGACAGGGGGCTGATGAGCAGTTCTTC.